What follows are 27 T cell receptor beta chains derived from one specimen sequenced in a study of T-cell reconstitution after alpha-beta-depleted transplantation in children. Preparation of the TCRbeta library used unique molecular identifiers. MiXCR was run by TCRdb on the PCR reads, yielding one entry per CDR3 protein. This sample has about 980,000 distinct CDR3 sequences, with about 26% found just once. Sample: PBMCs, mostly from graft donor cells, taken 360 days after TCRalphabeta/CD19-depleted stem cell transplant. The receptors were sampled from a boy less than two years old who had a stem cell transplant for SCID, so the T cells may come from the graft donor.

This clonotype was found once. The V call is TRBV4-2, the J call TRBJ2-4; no definite D call. Germline CDR1 is LGHNA and CDR2 is YNFKEQ. The CDR3 has 16 amino acids. V lost 4 bases and J 0 bases, leaving 13 bases between the germline ends. DNA of the CDR3: TGTGCCAGCAGCCCAGTAACAGCTCTAGCCAAAAACATTCAGTACTTC. It translates to CASSPVTALAKNIQYF.

This clonotype was detected only a few times. This chain connects TRBV5-1 to TRBJ2-4; D possibly corresponds to TRBD1 (6 bases). V was cut by 4 bases and J by 1 base, with 15 bases left in between. Germline V gene sequence: CDR1 SGHRS, CDR2 YFSETQ. The CDR3 is made up of 16 amino acids. CDR3 protein: CASSPQGLMAKNIQYF. In DNA, the CDR3 is TGCGCCAGCAGCCCCCAGGGGTTGATGGCCAAAAACATTCAGTACTTC.

The chain has TRBV12-3 or TRBV12-4 and TRBJ1-1; D remains ambiguous. The V end lost 6 bases, the J end lost 5 bases, and 10 bases lay between the germline ends. The CDR3 covers 12 residues. The CDR3 region is CASSRIRTEAFF. CDR3 bases: TGTGCCAGCAGCCGAATCCGTACTGAAGCTTTCTTT.

The table lists this clonotype with a few counts. The CDR3 is CASSPTRGGTDTQYF. CDR3 bases: TGTGCCAGCTCACCAACGCGGGGTGGTACAGATACGCAGTATTTT. This chain joins TRBV18 and TRBJ2-3; a possible D gene is TRBD2 (6 bases). This CDR3 comprises 15 residues. Trimming removed 2 bases at V and 3 bases at J, with 12 bases between. The germline gives CDR1 KGHSH, CDR2 LQKENI.

This clonotype has only a few counts. The chain carries TRBV12-3 or TRBV12-4 and TRBJ2-2; D is unclear. V lost 2 bases, J lost 3 bases, and 10 bases lay in between. The CDR3 consists of 15 residues. The CDR3 DNA reads as TGTGCCAGCAGTTTAAGGGCCGGCTACACCGGGGAGCTGTTTTTT. Protein sequence: CASSLRAGYTGELFF.

The V call is TRBV20-1, the J call TRBJ2-7; no reliable D call. The CDR3 contains 12 residues. Germline V gene lookup returns CDR1 DFQATT and CDR2 SNEGSKA (reference sequence). Trimming took off 4 bases at V and 2 bases at J, with 9 bases between the two ends. CDR3 amino acids: CSATRSTYEQYF. In nucleotides, the CDR3 is TGCAGTGCTACTAGGAGTACCTACGAGCAGTACTTC.

This clonotype has a single count. The chain recombines TRBV28 with TRBJ2-7, with D possibly matching TRBD1 (6 bases). The CDR3 covers 14 residues. Germline V gene data show CDR1 as MDHEN and CDR2 as SYDVKM. V shed 5 bases and J shed 2 bases, with 13 bases lying between them. In DNA form, the CDR3 reads TGTGCCAGCAGTGTGGCAGGGGTCCCCTACGAGCAGTACTTC. This codes for CASSVAGVPYEQYF.

The table lists this clonotype with a few counts. The chain has TRBV7-9 and TRBJ1-4; no clear D gene. The germline V and J ends were trimmed by 1 base and 14 bases, with 14 bases remaining between them. CDR3 size: 13 residues. CDR1 is SEHNR, CDR2 FQNEAQ, per germline (reference sequence). CDR3 in DNA: TGTGCCAGCAGCTTAGTAGAGGCAGGCAGCCTGTTTTTT. Translated, it gives CASSLVEAGSLFF.

The chain employs TRBV11-2 and TRBJ2-7; D is uncertain. This CDR3 has 17 residues. The germline gives CDR1 SGHAT, CDR2 FQNNGV. The V gene lost 0 bases and the J gene lost 4 bases, with 19 bases spanning the gap. The CDR3 DNA is TGTGCCAGCAGCTTAGAGTCGTCACGGGCGCCGGCTTACGAGCAGTACTTC. Amino acid sequence: CASSLESSRAPAYEQYF.

This clonotype was seen a few times. This chain uses TRBV28 with TRBJ1-2, with 9 bases matching TRBD1. Germline assignment: CDR1 MDHEN and CDR2 SYDVKM. J gave up 3 bases and V 8 bases, and 10 bases lay outside the gene matches. The CDR3 contains 15 residues. The CDR3 here is CASSTSGTGYYGYTF. CDR3 DNA sequence: TGTGCCAGCTCCACTTCCGGGACAGGGTACTATGGCTACACCTTC.

The chain carries TRBV7-9 and TRBJ2-7; tentative D call: TRBD1 (6 bases). With 5 bases removed from V and 3 bases from J, the gap between germline ends came to 14 bases. This CDR3 is built from 14 residues. Germline CDR1 and CDR2: SEHNR and FQNEAQ (reference sequence). Here the CDR3 reads CASSPDSAGYEQYF. The CDR3 DNA follows: TGTGCCAGCAGCCCGGACAGCGCGGGCTACGAGCAGTACTTC.

This clonotype was seen repeatedly, ten times or more. J is TRBJ2-1 and V is TRBV29-1, with 9 bases fitting TRBD2. J gave up 5 bases and V 5 bases, and 16 bases lay outside the gene matches. The length of the CDR3 is 17 residues. Germline V gene data show CDR1 as SQVTM and CDR2 as ANQGSEA. Here the CDR3 reads CSVLGGGGAGSNNEQFF. Here the CDR3 DNA reads TGCAGCGTTTTAGGGGGCGGGGGGGCCGGTTCCAACAATGAGCAGTTCTTC.

The table lists this clonotype with a few counts. The chain uses TRBV5-1 and TRBJ1-4; 7 positions agree with TRBD1. This CDR3 is 17 amino acids long. V gave up 0 bases and J gave up 5 bases; unmatched junction bases: 10. Per the germline V gene, CDR1 is SGHRS and CDR2 is YFSETQ. CDR3 residues: CASSLGQGGLENEKLFF. In nucleotides, the CDR3 is TGCGCCAGCAGCTTGGGACAGGGAGGACTTGAAAATGAAAAACTGTTTTTT.

This CDR3 is CATSSASDTGELFF. The CDR3 region has the DNA TGTGCCACCAGTTCGGCTTCGGACACCGGGGAGCTGTTTTTT. The rearrangement joins TRBV24-1 to TRBJ2-2; D unclear. Germline values: CDR1 KGHDR, CDR2 SFDVKD. V lost 6 bases and J lost 3, with 10 bases in between. CDR3 length equals 14 residues.

The V gene is TRBV12-3 or TRBV12-4, the J gene TRBJ2-7; TRBD1 might be the D (6 bases). V lost 7 bases to trimming and J lost 0 bases, with 13 bases between them. The length of the CDR3 is 14 residues. Written as DNA, the CDR3 is TGTGCCAGCACCGCGGACAGCGTCTCCTACGAGCAGTACTTC. Protein product: CASTADSVSYEQYF.

This clonotype was recorded a few times. The rearrangement joins TRBV20-1 to TRBJ1-1; D is unclear. Per germline, CDR1 DFQATT and CDR2 SNEGSKA (reference sequence). This CDR3 has 13 amino acids. The V gene lost 2 bases and the J gene lost 0 bases, with 7 bases spanning the gap. The CDR3 sequence is CSARTPLNTEAFF. CDR3 sequence (DNA): TGCAGTGCTAGAACCCCTCTGAACACTGAAGCTTTCTTT.

This clonotype was counted between two and nine times. CDR3 sequence: CATRLYGNTEAFF. CDR3 DNA sequence: TGTGCCACCAGATTGTACGGGAACACTGAAGCTTTCTTT. The V gene is TRBV6-1, the J gene TRBJ1-1, with D uncertain. Trimming took 10 bases from V and 1 from J, leaving 13 bases between them. This CDR3 has 13 residues. CDR1 and CDR2 (germline): MNHNS, SASEGT.

This clonotype was observed a handful of times. This rearrangement joins TRBV11-2 to TRBJ2-7; D remains unclear. Germline CDR1 reads SGHAT; CDR2 reads FQNNGV. V was shortened by 5 bases and J by 0 bases, with 14 bases between the two germline ends. The CDR3 has 15 residues. Here the CDR3 DNA reads TGTGCCAGCAGCCTACTGGCGAGGAGCTCCTACGAGCAGTACTTC. Amino acids: CASSLLARSSYEQYF. Combining the CDR3 with reference TRBV11-2 and TRBJ2-7 gives the whole variable domain EAGVAQSPRYKIIEKRQSVAFWCNPISGHATLYWYQQILGQGPKLLIQFQNNGVVDDSQLPKDRFSAERLKGVDSTLKIQPAKLEDSAVYLCASSLLARSSYEQYFGPGTRLTVT.

This clonotype has only a few counts. The chain carries TRBV25-1 and TRBJ1-1; 11 bases match TRBD1. The germline CDR1 and CDR2 sequences are MGHDK and SYGVNS. The length of the CDR3 is 17 residues. J was trimmed by 0 bases and V by 3 bases; bases with no gene match: 6. CDR3 sequence reads: CASSDWGQGVMNTEAFF. In DNA form, the CDR3 reads TGTGCCAGCAGTGATTGGGGACAGGGGGTTATGAACACTGAAGCTTTCTTT. The full variable domain, in which reference TRBV25-1 and TRBJ1-1 provide the parts outside the CDR3, is EADIYQTPRYLVIGTGKKITLECSQTMGHDKMYWYQQDPGMELHLIHYSYGVNSTEKGDLSSESTVSRIRTEHFPLTLESARPSHTSQYLCASSDWGQGVMNTEAFFGQGTRLTVV.

The chain is built from TRBV5-6 and TRBJ1-2; D remains ambiguous. Per germline, CDR1 SGHDT and CDR2 YYEEEE. V was cut by 0 bases and J by 3 bases, with 12 bases left in between. This CDR3 region has 15 residues. This CDR3 reads CASSLGAPPYYGYTF. CDR3 sequence (DNA): TGTGCCAGCAGCTTGGGGGCTCCTCCTTACTATGGCTACACCTTC.

This clonotype occurred a few times. The J gene is TRBJ1-1, the V gene TRBV23-1, with D perhaps TRBD1 (5 bases). TRBV23-1 carries the ORF label, with uncertain function. This CDR3 is 16 amino acids long. V gave up 3 bases and J gave up 1 base, with 15 bases separating them. CDR3 nucleotide sequence: TGCGCCAGCAGTCACTGTTTCGGCAGGGCGAACACTGAAGCTTTCTTT. It encodes CASSHCFGRANTEAFF.

This clonotype was seen at least ten times. At one of its ends the junction is not consistent with the germline gene, which may arise from a read error. This chain joins TRBV5-5 and TRBJ2-7; 7 bases agree with TRBD1. The CDR3 loop spans 13 amino acids. CDR1 and CDR2 from the germline V gene are SGHKS and YYEKEE (reference sequence). The CDR3 nucleotides read TGCGCCAGCAGCTGGGGACAGTCCTACGAGCAGTACTTC. Its protein product is CASSWGQSYEQYF. The full variable domain, its missing parts supplied by reference TRBV5-5 and TRBJ2-7, is DAGVTQSPTHLIKTRGQQVTLRCSPISGHKSVSWYQQVLGQGPQFIFQYYEKEERGRGNFPDRFSARQFPNYSSELNVNALLLGDSALYLCASSWGQSYEQYFGPGTRLTVT.

This clonotype was seen ten or more times. The chain carries TRBV3-1 and TRBJ2-3, with no clear D. The CDR3 totals 14 residues. V was shortened by 1 base and J by 2 bases, with 7 bases between the two germline ends. Germline V gene data show CDR1 as LGHDT and CDR2 as YNNKEL (reference sequence). The DNA of the CDR3 is TGTGCCAGCAGCCAAGCGACGATCACAGATACGCAGTATTTT. Translation: CASSQATITDTQYF.

This clonotype was counted only a few times. The chain links TRBV7-9 to TRBJ2-1, with a weak D call TRBD2 (6 bases). Trimming cost V 6 bases and J 4 bases, with 16 bases left between them. CDR1 and CDR2 from the germline V gene are SEHNR and FQNEAQ (reference sequence). The CDR3 has 15 residues. The DNA of the CDR3 is TGTGCCAGCAGGGCAAGGGTAGCGGTGTACAATGAGCAGTTCTTC. Its protein is CASRARVAVYNEQFF.

This clonotype was seen more than once but under ten times. The gene calls are TRBV9 and TRBJ2-5, with D tentatively TRBD2 (6 bases). CDR1 and CDR2 from the germline V gene are SGDLS and YYNGEE. The CDR3 sequence is 15 residues long. V was clipped by 0 bases and J by 3 bases, with 12 bases between them. DNA of the CDR3: TGTGCCAGCAGCGTAGTGGGGGACTCTAAAGAGACCCAGTACTTC. This sequence encodes CASSVVGDSKETQYF.

This clonotype showed up just a few times. The chain carries TRBV12-3 or TRBV12-4 and TRBJ2-1; D is uncertain. V was clipped by 6 bases and J by 7 bases, with 10 bases between them. The CDR3 is 12 residues long. Here the CDR3 DNA reads TGTGCCAGCAGCATGGGGAAAAATGAGCAGTTCTTC. Translated, it gives CASSMGKNEQFF.

This clonotype was counted a few times. The CDR3 here is CASSYGLAPNEQFF. The CDR3, as DNA: TGTGCCAGCAGTTACGGACTAGCTCCCAATGAGCAGTTCTTC. The chain joins TRBV12-3 or TRBV12-4 to TRBJ2-1, with TRBD2 matching over 8 bases. Trimming took 4 bases from V and 6 from J; bases not matched to a gene: 5. The CDR3 sequence is 14 residues long.